The T cell receptor (beta chain) under discussion was sequenced for a study of shared clonotypes between healthy human individuals. Here immunoSEQ multiplex PCR was the method, and the copy in TCRdb shows in-frame clones only, minus some. The table has 400,000 to 550,000 clones, 70% to 80% seen once. V was clipped by 4 bases and J by 8 bases, with 17 bases between them. The CDR3 totals 14 residues. CDR1 GTSNPN and CDR2 SVGIG come from the germline V gene (reference sequence). This clone was observed a handful of times. The specimen was PBMCs. This receptor was identified in a woman in her thirties or forties in good health. Some clones in this sample may be carry-over from other donors' samples. The rearrangement joins TRBV30 to TRBJ1-4, with D possibly matching TRBD1 (5 bases). CDR3 DNA sequence: TGTGCCTGGAACTCCGGGCAGGGTGGCGAAAAACTGTTTTTT. It specifies CAWNSGQGGEKLFF. Full variable domain (rest looked up from reference TRBV30 and TRBJ1-4): SQTIHQWPATLVQPVGSPLSLECTVEGTSNPNLYWYRQAAGRGLQLLFYSVGIGQISSEVPQNLSASRPQDRQFILSSKKLLLSDSGFYLCAWNSGQGGEKLFFGSGTQLSVL.